Following are 12 T cell receptor beta chains from one sample sequenced in a study of cytotoxic CD8 clonotypes in ibrutinib-treated CLL. Sequencing used immunoSEQ multiplex PCR; TCRdb keeps in-frame clones, though not all of them. The data contain about 140,000 clones, 80% of them singletons. Sequenced here: PBMCs, sampled after 36 months of ibrutinib treatment. These TCRs come from a human donor with chronic lymphocytic leukemia.

This chain uses TRBV5-1 with TRBJ2-7, with 9 bases aligning to TRBD2. V was pared by 3 bases and J by 5 bases, with 9 bases of the junction left unmatched. The CDR3 spans 15 residues. Germline loops: CDR1 SGHRS, CDR2 YFSETQ. The CDR3 reads CASSSPSGVKNEQYF. The CDR3 DNA reads TGCGCCAGCAGCTCGCCTAGCGGGGTGAAGAACGAGCAGTACTTC.

This clone has only one observation. The chain recombines TRBV5-1 with TRBJ2-5; a weak D match, TRBD2 (6 bases). Trimming pared 4 bases from V and 4 bases from J, leaving 17 bases between. Per germline, CDR1 SGHRS and CDR2 YFSETQ. This CDR3 has 15 residues. CDR3 loop: CASSITTGVRETQYF. DNA of the CDR3: TGCGCCAGCAGCATCACGACGGGAGTAAGAGAGACCCAGTACTTC.

The rearrangement uses TRBV7-2 and TRBJ2-1; 9 bases align to TRBD2. V shed 1 base and J 7 bases; nucleotides not matched to a gene: 5. The germline CDR1 and CDR2 sequences are SGHTA and FQGNSA. The CDR3 runs to 15 residues. Here the CDR3 reads CASSLGGGRGNEQFF. The CDR3 coding sequence is TGTGCCAGCAGCTTAGGAGGCGGGAGGGGAAATGAGCAGTTCTTC.

This clone was seen only once. In DNA, the CDR3 is TGTGCCAGCAATCCCTGGAGGTTTAAGGGTGTCTCTGGGGCCAACGTCCTGACTTTC. Translating gives CASNPWRFKGVSGANVLTF. The J gene is TRBJ2-6, the V gene TRBV6-7; perhaps TRBD2 as D (5 bases). TRBV6-7 belongs to the ORF category, with a function that is uncertain. The CDR3 spans 19 residues. Trimming removed 7 bases at V and 0 bases at J, with 22 bases between.

The rearrangement links TRBV4-1 to TRBJ2-7, with D hard to call. The CDR3 is 14 amino acids. The V and J ends lost 1 base and 0 bases respectively, with 7 bases between them. Germline values: CDR1 MGHRA, CDR2 YSYEKL. The CDR3 DNA follows: TGCGCCAGCAGCCAAGTCGGAATCTCCTACGAGCAGTACTTC. Amino acid sequence: CASSQVGISYEQYF.

The gene calls are TRBV10-1 and TRBJ1-5, with D unclear. V lost 1 base, J lost 0 bases, and 1 base lay in between. Germline-derived CDR1 and CDR2 are WNHNN and SYGVQD (reference sequence). CDR3 length: 13 residues. The CDR3 spells CASSEYSNQPQHF. For the CDR3, the DNA is TGCGCCAGCAGTGAGTATAGCAATCAGCCCCAGCATTTT.

CDR3 bases: TGTGCCAGCTCACCTGAAGGGACAGTGCAGTACTTC. Its protein is CASSPEGTVQYF. J is TRBJ2-7 and V is TRBV18; 7 bases map to TRBD1. The V and J ends lost 3 bases and 9 bases, in that order; junction bases with no gene match: 5. Germline-derived CDR1 and CDR2 are KGHSH and LQKENI. This CDR3 is built from 12 residues.

This sequence joins TRBV2 and TRBJ1-5; D remains unclear. Germline-derived CDR1 and CDR2 are SNHLY and FYNNEI. This CDR3 comprises 14 residues. V gave up 7 bases and J gave up 4 bases, with 14 bases separating them. The CDR3 protein is CASTLSGGNQPQHF. DNA of the CDR3: TGTGCCAGCACCCTCTCGGGTGGAAATCAGCCCCAGCATTTT.

This chain links TRBV6-1 with TRBJ2-4, with D maybe TRBD1 (5 bases). The CDR3 sequence is 15 residues long. V was trimmed by 7 bases and J by 3 bases, leaving 16 bases between them. Germline V gene lookup returns CDR1 MNHNS and CDR2 SASEGT. The CDR3 nucleotides read TGTGCCAGCATGACAGAATTTTTAGTCAAAAACATTCAGTACTTC. Protein product: CASMTEFLVKNIQYF.

The rearrangement links TRBV6-6 to TRBJ2-1; maybe TRBD2 (5 bases). V lost 5 bases and J 8 bases, leaving 7 bases between the germline ends. The V gene's germline CDR1 is MNHNY and CDR2 SVGAGI (reference sequence). The CDR3 is 11 amino acids. As DNA, the CDR3 is TGTGCCAGCAGTGTGCGGGATGAGCAGTTCTTC. Residues: CASSVRDEQFF.

This clone was counted ten times or more. The chain is built from TRBV4-2 and TRBJ2-7, with TRBD1 identical over 9 bases. Germline CDR1 reads LGHNA; CDR2 reads YNFKEQ. The V gene end was trimmed by 1 base and the J gene end by 2 bases; junction bases not matched to a gene: 3. This CDR3 is 15 amino acids long. The CDR3 sequence is CASSQGTGDPYEQYF. CDR3 sequence (DNA): TGTGCCAGCAGCCAAGGGACAGGGGACCCCTACGAGCAGTACTTC.

The chain combines TRBV6-6 with TRBJ1-1; D not certain. The CDR3 contains 14 residues. V lost 6 bases, J lost 0 bases, and 11 bases lay in between. Germline V gene lookup returns CDR1 MNHNY and CDR2 SVGAGI (reference sequence). CDR3 protein: CASSHGEVNTEAFF. In DNA form, the CDR3 reads TGTGCCAGCAGCCACGGAGAGGTGAACACTGAAGCTTTCTTT.